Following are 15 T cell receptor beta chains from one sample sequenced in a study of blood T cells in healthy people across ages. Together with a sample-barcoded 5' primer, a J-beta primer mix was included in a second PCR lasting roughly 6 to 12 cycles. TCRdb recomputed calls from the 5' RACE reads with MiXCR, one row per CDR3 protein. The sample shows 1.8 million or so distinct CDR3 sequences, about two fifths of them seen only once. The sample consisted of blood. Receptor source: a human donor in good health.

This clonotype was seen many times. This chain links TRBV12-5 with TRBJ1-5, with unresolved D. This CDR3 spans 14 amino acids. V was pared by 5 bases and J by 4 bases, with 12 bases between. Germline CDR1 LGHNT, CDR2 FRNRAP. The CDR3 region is CASGPPTFNQPQHF. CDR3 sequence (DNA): TGTGCTAGTGGTCCCCCGACATTTAATCAGCCCCAGCATTTT.

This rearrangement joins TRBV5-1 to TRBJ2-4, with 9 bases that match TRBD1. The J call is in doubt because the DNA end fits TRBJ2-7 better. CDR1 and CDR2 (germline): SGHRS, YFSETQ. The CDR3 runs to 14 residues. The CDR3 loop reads CASSKGQGIHEQYF. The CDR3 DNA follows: TGCGCCAGCAGTAAGGGACAGGGAATCCACGAGCAGTACTTC.

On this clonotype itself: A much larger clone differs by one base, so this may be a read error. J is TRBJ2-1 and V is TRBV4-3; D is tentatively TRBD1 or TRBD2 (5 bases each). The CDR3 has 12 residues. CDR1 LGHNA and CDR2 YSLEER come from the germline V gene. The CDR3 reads CACSQRGDEQFF. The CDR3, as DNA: TGCGCCTGCAGCCAACGAGGGGATGAGCAGTTCTTC.

The CDR3 reads CASSWPDGYTF. CDR3 DNA sequence: TGTGCCAGCTCGTGGCCGGATGGCTACACCTTC. J is TRBJ1-2 and V is TRBV2; D gene uncertain. Trimming took 8 bases from V and 6 from J, leaving 10 bases between them. The CDR3 has 11 amino acids. Germline V lookup: CDR1 SNHLY, CDR2 FYNNEI.

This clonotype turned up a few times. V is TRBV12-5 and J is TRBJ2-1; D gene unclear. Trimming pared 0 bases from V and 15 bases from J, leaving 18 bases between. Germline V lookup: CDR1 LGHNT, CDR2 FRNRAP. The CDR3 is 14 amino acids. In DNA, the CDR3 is TGTGCTAGTGGTTTGGTACCATCGGCGCGTAACCCGTTCTTC. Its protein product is CASGLVPSARNPFF.

The CDR3 spells CAWSVRGVDQPQHF. CDR3 bases: TGTGCCTGGAGTGTACGGGGGGTGGATCAGCCCCAGCATTTT. The J gene is TRBJ1-5, the V gene TRBV30; a weak D match, TRBD1 (5 bases). The CDR3 is 14 residues long. V was cut by 0 bases and J by 5 bases, with 11 bases left in between. Germline V lookup: CDR1 GTSNPN, CDR2 SVGIG (reference sequence).

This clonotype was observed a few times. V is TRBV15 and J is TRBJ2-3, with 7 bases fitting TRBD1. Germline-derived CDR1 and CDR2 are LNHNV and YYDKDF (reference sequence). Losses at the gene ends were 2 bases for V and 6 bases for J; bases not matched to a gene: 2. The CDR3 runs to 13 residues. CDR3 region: CATSRRQGDTQYF. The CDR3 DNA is TGTGCCACCAGCAGACGACAGGGCGATACGCAGTATTTT.

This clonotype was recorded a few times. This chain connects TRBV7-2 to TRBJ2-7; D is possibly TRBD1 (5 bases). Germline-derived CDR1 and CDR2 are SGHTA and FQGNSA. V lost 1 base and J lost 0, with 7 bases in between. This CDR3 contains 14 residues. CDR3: CASSLDRYSYEQYF. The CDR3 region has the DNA TGTGCCAGCAGCTTAGACAGGTACTCCTACGAGCAGTACTTC. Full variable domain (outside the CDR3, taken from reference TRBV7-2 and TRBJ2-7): GAGVSQSPSNKVTEKGKDVELRCDPISGHTALYWYRQSLGQGLEFLIYFQGNSAPDKSGLPSDRFSAERTGGSVSTLTIQRTQQEDSAVYLCASSLDRYSYEQYFGPGTRLTVT.

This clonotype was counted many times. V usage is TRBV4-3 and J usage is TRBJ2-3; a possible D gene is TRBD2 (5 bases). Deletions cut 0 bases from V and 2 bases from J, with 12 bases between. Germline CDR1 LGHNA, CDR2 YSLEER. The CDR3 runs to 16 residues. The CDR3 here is CASSQDGSGYTDTQYF. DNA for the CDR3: TGCGCCAGCAGCCAAGATGGAAGCGGTTACACAGATACGCAGTATTTT.

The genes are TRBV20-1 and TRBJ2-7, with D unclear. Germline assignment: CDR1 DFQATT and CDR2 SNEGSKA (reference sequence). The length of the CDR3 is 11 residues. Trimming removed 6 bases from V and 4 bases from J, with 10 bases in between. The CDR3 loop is CSALWGYEQYF. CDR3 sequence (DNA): TGCAGTGCCCTATGGGGTTACGAGCAGTACTTC.

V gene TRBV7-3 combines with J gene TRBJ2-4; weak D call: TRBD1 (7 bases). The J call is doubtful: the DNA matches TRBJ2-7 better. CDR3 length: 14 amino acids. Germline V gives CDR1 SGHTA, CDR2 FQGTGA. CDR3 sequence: CASSSGGPRDEQYF. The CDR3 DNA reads TGTGCCAGCAGCTCAGGGGGGCCAAGGGACGAGCAGTACTTC.

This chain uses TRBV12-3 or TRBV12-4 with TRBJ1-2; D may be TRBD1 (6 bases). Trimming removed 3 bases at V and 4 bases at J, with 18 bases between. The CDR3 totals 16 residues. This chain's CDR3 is CASSFWNRGAGYGYTF. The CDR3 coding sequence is TGTGCCAGCAGTTTTTGGAATCGGGGGGCGGGCTATGGCTACACCTTC.

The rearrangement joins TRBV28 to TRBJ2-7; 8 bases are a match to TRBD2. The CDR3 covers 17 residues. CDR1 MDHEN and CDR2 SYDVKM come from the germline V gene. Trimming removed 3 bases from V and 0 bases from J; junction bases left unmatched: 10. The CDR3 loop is CASSLAAGVLSSYEQYF. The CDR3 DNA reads TGTGCCAGCAGTTTGGCAGCGGGAGTACTGAGCTCCTACGAGCAGTACTTC.

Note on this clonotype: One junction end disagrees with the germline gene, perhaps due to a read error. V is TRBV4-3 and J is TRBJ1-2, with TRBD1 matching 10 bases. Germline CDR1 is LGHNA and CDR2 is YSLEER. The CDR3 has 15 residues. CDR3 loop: CACSQGDRGNYGYTF. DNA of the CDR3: TGCGCCTGCAGCCAAGGGGACAGGGGAAACTATGGCTACACCTTC.

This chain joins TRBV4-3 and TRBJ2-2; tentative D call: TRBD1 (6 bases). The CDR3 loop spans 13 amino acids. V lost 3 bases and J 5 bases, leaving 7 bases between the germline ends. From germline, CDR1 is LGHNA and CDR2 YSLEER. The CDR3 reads CASSQQGTGELFF. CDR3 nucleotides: TGCGCCAGCAGCCAGCAGGGGACCGGGGAGCTGTTTTTT.